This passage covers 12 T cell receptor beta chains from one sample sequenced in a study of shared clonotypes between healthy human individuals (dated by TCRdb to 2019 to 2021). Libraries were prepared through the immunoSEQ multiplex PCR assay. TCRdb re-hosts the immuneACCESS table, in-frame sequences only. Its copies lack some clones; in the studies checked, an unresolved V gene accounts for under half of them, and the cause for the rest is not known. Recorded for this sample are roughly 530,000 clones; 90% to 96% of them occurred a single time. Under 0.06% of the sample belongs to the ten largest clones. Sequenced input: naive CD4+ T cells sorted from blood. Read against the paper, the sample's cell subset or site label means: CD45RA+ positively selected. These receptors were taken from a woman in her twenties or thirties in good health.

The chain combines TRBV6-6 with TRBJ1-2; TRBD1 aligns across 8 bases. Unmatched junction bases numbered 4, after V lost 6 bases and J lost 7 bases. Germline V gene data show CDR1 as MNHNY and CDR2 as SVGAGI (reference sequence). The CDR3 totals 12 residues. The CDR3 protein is CASSETGAGYTF. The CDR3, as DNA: TGTGCCAGCAGCGAGACAGGGGCTGGCTACACCTTC.

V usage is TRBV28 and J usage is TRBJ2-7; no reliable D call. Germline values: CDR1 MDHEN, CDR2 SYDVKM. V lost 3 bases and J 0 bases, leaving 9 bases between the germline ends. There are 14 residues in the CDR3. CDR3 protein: CASSFHQGSYEQYF. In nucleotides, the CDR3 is TGTGCCAGCAGTTTCCATCAAGGCTCCTACGAGCAGTACTTC.

The CDR3 loop reads CASGTDSYEQYF. In DNA form, the CDR3 reads TGTGCCAGCGGGACGGACTCCTACGAGCAGTACTTC. This sequence joins TRBV5-6 and TRBJ2-5, with D possibly being TRBD1 or TRBD2 (5 bases each). The J call is doubtful: the DNA matches TRBJ2-7 better. The CDR3 consists of 12 residues. Germline V lookup: CDR1 SGHDT, CDR2 YYEEEE.

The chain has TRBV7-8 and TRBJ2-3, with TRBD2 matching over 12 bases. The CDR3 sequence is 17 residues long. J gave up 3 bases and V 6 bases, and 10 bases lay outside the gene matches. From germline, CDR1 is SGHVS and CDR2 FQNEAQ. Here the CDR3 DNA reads TGTGCCAGCAGATTGCGGAGGACTAGCGGGAAAACAGATACGCAGTATTTT. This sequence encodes CASRLRRTSGKTDTQYF.

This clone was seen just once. The CDR3 DNA reads TGTGCCTGGAGTGAGTTGAGGGACAGGAATGAAAAACTGTTTTTT. Amino acids: CAWSELRDRNEKLFF. The chain carries TRBV30 and TRBJ1-4; 8 bases fit TRBD1. Germline CDR1 and CDR2: GTSNPN and SVGIG (reference sequence). The CDR3 extends over 15 amino acids. V shed 1 base and J 5 bases; nucleotides not matched to a gene: 6.

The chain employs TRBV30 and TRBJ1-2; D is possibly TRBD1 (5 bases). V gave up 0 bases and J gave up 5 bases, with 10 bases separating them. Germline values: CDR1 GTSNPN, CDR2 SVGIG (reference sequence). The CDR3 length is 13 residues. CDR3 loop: CAWSVNRRYGYTF. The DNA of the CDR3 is TGTGCCTGGAGTGTAAACAGGCGTTATGGCTACACCTTC.

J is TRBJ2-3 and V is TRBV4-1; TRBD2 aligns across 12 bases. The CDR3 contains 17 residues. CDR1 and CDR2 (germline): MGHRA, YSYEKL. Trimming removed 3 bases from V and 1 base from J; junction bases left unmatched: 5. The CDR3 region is CASSQPSGRAGTDTQYF. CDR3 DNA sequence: TGCGCCAGCAGCCAGCCTAGCGGGAGGGCCGGCACAGATACGCAGTATTTT.

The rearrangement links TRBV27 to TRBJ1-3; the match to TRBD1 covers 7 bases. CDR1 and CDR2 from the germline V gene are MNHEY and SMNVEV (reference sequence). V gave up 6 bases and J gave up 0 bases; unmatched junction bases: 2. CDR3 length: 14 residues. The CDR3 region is CASRQGISGNTIYF. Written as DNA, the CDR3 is TGTGCCAGCAGACAGGGGATCTCTGGAAACACCATATATTTT.

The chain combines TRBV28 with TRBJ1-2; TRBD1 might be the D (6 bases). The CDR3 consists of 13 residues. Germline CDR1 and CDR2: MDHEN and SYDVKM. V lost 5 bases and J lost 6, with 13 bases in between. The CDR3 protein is CASSPRPGDGYTF. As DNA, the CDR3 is TGTGCCAGCAGTCCACGCCCAGGGGATGGCTACACCTTC.

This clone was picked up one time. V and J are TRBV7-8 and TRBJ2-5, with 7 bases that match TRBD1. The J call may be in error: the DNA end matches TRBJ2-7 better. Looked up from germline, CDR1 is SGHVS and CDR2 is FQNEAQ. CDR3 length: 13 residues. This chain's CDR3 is CASSKRTGVEQYF. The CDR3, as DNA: TGTGCCAGCAGCAAAAGAACAGGGGTCGAGCAGTACTTC.

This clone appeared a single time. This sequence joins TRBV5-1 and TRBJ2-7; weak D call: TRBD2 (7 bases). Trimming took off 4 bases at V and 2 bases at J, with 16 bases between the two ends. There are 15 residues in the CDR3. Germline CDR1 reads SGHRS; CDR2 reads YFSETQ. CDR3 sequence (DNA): TGCGCCAGCAGCCCTGGGGGGGGCTTCCCCTACGAGCAGTACTTC. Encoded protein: CASSPGGGFPYEQYF.

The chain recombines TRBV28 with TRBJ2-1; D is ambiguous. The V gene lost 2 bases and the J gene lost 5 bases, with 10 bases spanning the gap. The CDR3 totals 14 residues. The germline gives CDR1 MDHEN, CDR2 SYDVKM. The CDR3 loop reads CASSLGRLDNEQFF. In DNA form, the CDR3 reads TGTGCCAGCAGTTTAGGCCGATTGGACAATGAGCAGTTCTTC. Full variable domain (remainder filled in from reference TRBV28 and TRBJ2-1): DVKVTQSSRYLVKRTGEKVFLECVQDMDHENMFWYRQDPGLGLRLIYFSYDVKMKEKGDIPEGYSVSREKKERFSLILESASTNQTSMYLCASSLGRLDNEQFFGPGTRLTVL.